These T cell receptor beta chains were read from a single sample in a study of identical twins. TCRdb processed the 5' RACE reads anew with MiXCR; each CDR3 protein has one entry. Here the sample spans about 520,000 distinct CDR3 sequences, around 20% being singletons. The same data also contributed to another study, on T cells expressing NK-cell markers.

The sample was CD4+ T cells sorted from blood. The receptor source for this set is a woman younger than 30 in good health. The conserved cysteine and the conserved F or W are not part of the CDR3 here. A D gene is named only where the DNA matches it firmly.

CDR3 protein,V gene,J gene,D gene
ASSFRLAGVTDTQY,TRBV5-1,TRBJ2-3,TRBD2
ASTTGLVQVANTEAF,TRBV6-1,TRBJ1-1,.
ASSRGPATNEKLF,TRBV5-4,TRBJ1-4,.
ATSMGLAGGNEQF,TRBV15,TRBJ2-1,TRBD2
SARFSYEQY,TRBV20-1,TRBJ2-7,.
ASSQDLLPEAEQF,TRBV3-1,TRBJ2-1,.
SATGTSRSDTQY,TRBV20-1,TRBJ2-3,TRBD2
ASSFGLAEKLF,TRBV7-2,TRBJ1-4,.
SATGTSGEETQY,TRBV20-1,TRBJ2-5,TRBD2
SVAYRANEQF,TRBV29-1,TRBJ2-1,.
SAVRTYNEQF,TRBV29-1,TRBJ2-1,.
ASSLDSGGTDTQY,TRBV5-1,TRBJ2-3,.
ASSPISGRGTEAF,TRBV18,TRBJ1-1,.
ASSETGPGMDTDTQY,TRBV6-1,TRBJ2-3,.
ASSQELASNQPQH,TRBV4-3,TRBJ1-5,.
ASSLGLGRAVETQY,TRBV5-5,TRBJ2-5,.
SVEERTSGGNEQF,TRBV29-1,TRBJ2-1,TRBD2
SARRNIEQY,TRBV20-1,TRBJ2-7,.
ASSSPPTGNTGELF,TRBV5-4,TRBJ2-2,.
ASSLVGKKETQY,TRBV5-1,TRBJ2-5,.
ASRSTDSPLH,TRBV5-1,TRBJ1-6,.
ASSFYAGGWEQF,TRBV5-5,TRBJ2-1,TRBD2
SASRGTYEQY,TRBV20-1,TRBJ2-7,TRBD1
SAKRGGGLSEQF,TRBV20-1,TRBJ2-1,TRBD2
ASSSLRTIYEQY,TRBV6-5,TRBJ2-7,.
ASSLEPRYTQY,TRBV12-3/TRBV12-4,TRBJ2-5,.
SAQDRGRRNEQF,TRBV20-1,TRBJ2-1,TRBD1
ASSLAGVDTQY,TRBV7-9,TRBJ2-3,.
ASSFTRTTAEAF,TRBV12-3/TRBV12-4,TRBJ1-1,.
ASRGQIDTEAF,TRBV10-2,TRBJ1-1,.
ASISASGSRISYNEQF,TRBV19,TRBJ2-1,TRBD2
ASNRDSSYEQY,TRBV2,TRBJ2-7,.
ASWEGLYNEQF,TRBV12-3/TRBV12-4,TRBJ2-1,TRBD2
SAWGAYGYT,TRBV20-1,TRBJ1-2,.
ASRTTSVYNEQF,TRBV5-1,TRBJ2-1,TRBD2
ATRESLPPYNEQF,TRBV15,TRBJ2-1,.
ASTGVRGTGELF,TRBV11-1,TRBJ2-2,.
SAPGQLGGEQY,TRBV20-1,TRBJ2-7,.
ASSEDREQGYT,TRBV6-1,TRBJ1-2,.
ASSLARTSQETQY,TRBV7-2,TRBJ2-5,TRBD2
ASSLDARTEAF,TRBV5-1,TRBJ1-1,.